Following are 19 T cell receptor beta chains from one sample sequenced in a study. MiXCR, run by TCRdb on the 5' RACE reads, gives a single entry per CDR3 protein. The sample shows 5,000 to 6,000 distinct CDR3 sequences, 52% of them seen only once. The sequenced sample consisted of memory CD4+ T cells sorted from blood. Subset noted: memory CD4+ T cells, CD4+CD45RO+CD25-. The receptors come from a female donor with breast cancer.

This clonotype was seen just once. This sequence joins TRBV20-1 and TRBJ1-5, with 7 bases matching TRBD1. There are 17 residues in the CDR3. From germline, CDR1 is DFQATT and CDR2 SNEGSKA (reference sequence). The ends lost 0 bases at V and 5 bases at J; junction bases unmatched: 13. The CDR3 DNA sequence: TGCAGTGCTAGAGATTTCCGGGACAGCCCAGGGGATCAGCCCCAGCATTTT. Translating gives CSARDFRDSPGDQPQHF.

This clonotype was detected only a few times. The chain links TRBV11-2 to TRBJ2-5, with TRBD2 as a possible D gene (6 bases). The ends were cut back, 5 bases at V and 1 base at J, with 14 bases in the middle. This CDR3 is built from 15 residues. The germline CDR1 and CDR2 sequences are SGHAT and FQNNGV. CDR3 nucleotides: TGTGCCAGCAGCCCGGAGGGGATGGCCCAAGAGACCCAGTACTTC. It specifies CASSPEGMAQETQYF.

This clonotype was found a few times. The chain links TRBV20-1 to TRBJ2-5, with TRBD2 matching 13 bases. The V gene end was trimmed by 4 bases and the J gene end by 5 bases; junction bases not matched to a gene: 7. This CDR3 spans 15 amino acids. Germline CDR1 DFQATT, CDR2 SNEGSKA (reference sequence). The chain's CDR3 is CSAIGTSGTKETQYF. DNA for the CDR3: TGCAGTGCTATTGGGACTAGCGGGACGAAGGAGACCCAGTACTTC.

This chain joins TRBV7-3 and TRBJ1-2; D is unresolved. The CDR3 contains 14 residues. Trimming cost V 2 bases and J 1 base, with 8 bases left between them. Germline V gives CDR1 SGHTA, CDR2 FQGTGA. CDR3 protein: CASSLASVNYGYTF. CDR3 nucleotides: TGTGCCAGCAGCTTAGCCTCAGTTAACTATGGCTACACCTTC. The whole variable domain, remainder taken from reference TRBV7-3 and TRBJ1-2, is GAGVSQTPSNKVTEKGKYVELRCDPISGHTALYWYRQSLGQGPEFLIYFQGTGAADDSGLPNDRFFAVRPEGSVSTLKIQRTERGDSAVYLCASSLASVNYGYTFGSGTRLTVV.

The chain carries TRBV6-1 and TRBJ2-3, with TRBD1 as a possible D gene (6 bases). V was trimmed by 4 bases and J by 1 base, leaving 12 bases between them. Per germline, CDR1 MNHNS and CDR2 SASEGT. The CDR3 totals 15 residues. The CDR3 DNA reads as TGTGCCAGCAGTGGACAGGCCTGGGGCACAGATACGCAGTATTTT. Protein sequence: CASSGQAWGTDTQYF.

This clonotype showed up just once. This sequence joins TRBV9 and TRBJ2-3; D is unclear. V was pared by 3 bases and J by 2 bases, with 16 bases between. This CDR3 has 16 residues. CDR1 SGDLS and CDR2 YYNGEE come from the germline V gene. CDR3 loop: CASSALSRSSTDTQYF. CDR3 bases: TGTGCCAGCAGCGCGCTTAGTAGATCCTCCACAGATACGCAGTATTTT. Drawing the rest from reference TRBV9 and TRBJ2-3, the complete variable domain is DSGVTQTPKHLITATGQRVTLRCSPRSGDLSVYWYQQSLDQGLQFLIQYYNGEERAKGNILERFSAQQFPDLHSELNLSSLELGDSALYFCASSALSRSSTDTQYFGPGTRLTVL.

The chain uses TRBV7-2 and TRBJ1-2; maybe TRBD1 (5 bases). The CDR3 loop spans 12 amino acids. The V end was cut by 5 bases, the J end by 8 bases, with 12 bases between. In germline, CDR1 is SGHTA, CDR2 FQGNSA. The CDR3 is CASSPSRDGYTF. The DNA for the CDR3 is TGTGCCAGCAGCCCCTCGAGGGACGGCTACACCTTC. Based on the CDR3 plus reference TRBV7-2 and TRBJ1-2, the full variable domain is GAGVSQSPSNKVTEKGKDVELRCDPISGHTALYWYRQSLGQGLEFLIYFQGNSAPDKSGLPSDRFSAERTGGSVSTLTIQRTQQEDSAVYLCASSPSRDGYTFGSGTRLTVV.

The rearrangement uses TRBV11-3 and TRBJ1-2, with TRBD1 matching over 8 bases. V lost 6 bases and J lost 2; bases outside the gene matches: 2. The germline V gene encodes CDR1 SGHNT and CDR2 YENEEA. The CDR3 covers 13 residues. The CDR3 is CASRWTGNYGYTF. CDR3 bases: TGTGCCAGCAGATGGACAGGGAACTATGGCTACACCTTC.

The sample holds a few counts of this clonotype. In DNA form, the CDR3 reads TGTGCCAGCAGTTTTTACAGGAACACTGAAGCTTTCTTT. Translation gives CASSFYRNTEAFF. The rearrangement joins TRBV12-3 or TRBV12-4 to TRBJ1-1; no definite D call. This CDR3 region has 13 residues. Trimming stripped 3 bases from V and 1 base from J, with 6 bases between.

This clonotype occurred a few times. The chain uses TRBV6-6 and TRBJ2-3; no clear D gene. Germline V gives CDR1 MNHNY, CDR2 SVGAGI (reference sequence). V dropped 5 bases and J dropped 2 bases, with 14 bases sitting between them. The CDR3 totals 15 residues. CDR3 in DNA: TGTGCCAGCAGTGAAGTGGGCAGTTACACAGATACGCAGTATTTT. It translates to CASSEVGSYTDTQYF.

Concerning this clonotype: One end of the junction does not line up with germline, which may come from a read error. The chain has TRBV10-3 and TRBJ1-5; possible D gene TRBD1, 6 bases. The germline V gene encodes CDR1 ENHRY and CDR2 SYGVKD. This CDR3 has 14 residues. The CDR3 DNA follows: TGTGCCAGCAGTTCCTTTGGGGGCAGTCAGCCCCAGCATTTT. It is translated as CASSSFGGSQPQHF.

This chain links TRBV11-2 with TRBJ2-7, with TRBD2 as a possible D gene (6 bases). Germline lookup yields CDR1 SGHAT and CDR2 FQNNGV. This CDR3 comprises 16 residues. The V end lost 1 base, the J end lost 2 bases, and 15 bases lay between the germline ends. The CDR3 protein is CASSLAGPSGAYEQYF. CDR3 nucleotides: TGTGCCAGCAGCTTAGCTGGGCCCTCGGGAGCCTACGAGCAGTACTTC.

By proportion, this clonotype is large. The chain joins TRBV4-1 to TRBJ2-5, with D perhaps TRBD2 (5 bases). The CDR3 is 14 residues long. The germline V gene encodes CDR1 MGHRA and CDR2 YSYEKL. The V end was cut by 0 bases, the J end by 6 bases, with 11 bases between. CDR3 loop: CASSQDAGSKTQYF. The CDR3 bases are TGCGCCAGCAGCCAAGATGCGGGTAGCAAGACCCAGTACTTC.

A few counts support this clonotype. The chain uses TRBV5-1 and TRBJ2-1; a weak D match, TRBD2 (5 bases). Trimming pared 1 base from V and 8 bases from J, leaving 13 bases between. Per germline, CDR1 SGHRS and CDR2 YFSETQ. The CDR3 length is 14 residues. The CDR3 here is CASSLYVSADEQFF. Written as DNA, the CDR3 is TGCGCCAGCAGCTTGTATGTATCAGCGGATGAGCAGTTCTTC. Drawing the rest from reference TRBV5-1 and TRBJ2-1, the complete variable domain is KAGVTQTPRYLIKTRGQQVTLSCSPISGHRSVSWYQQTPGQGLQFLFEYFSETQRNKGNFPGRFSGRQFSNSRSEMNVSTLELGDSALYLCASSLYVSADEQFFGPGTRLTVL.

This chain links TRBV4-1 with TRBJ2-2; D is ambiguous. Germline V gene lookup returns CDR1 MGHRA and CDR2 YSYEKL. The CDR3 has 14 residues. V lost 0 bases to trimming and J lost 3 bases, with 5 bases between them. CDR3 coding DNA: TGCGCCAGCAGCCAAGATACGTACACCGGGGAGCTGTTTTTT. It specifies CASSQDTYTGELFF.

Remarks on this clonotype: Here the CDR3 omits its conserved ending phenylalanine or tryptophan, so a read error is the likely source. This chain connects TRBV6-5 to TRBJ2-4; TRBD2 is a possible D gene (5 bases). V lost 8 bases and J 4 bases, leaving 9 bases between the germline ends. Germline CDR1 reads MNHEY; CDR2 reads SVGAGI. This CDR3 has 12 residues. This CDR3 reads CASGSGKNIQYS. DNA of the CDR3: TGTGCCAGCGGGAGCGGTAAAAACATTCAGTACTCC.

The rearrangement uses TRBV9 and TRBJ1-4; the D is unclear. CDR3 size: 14 residues. V dropped 3 bases and J dropped 7 bases, with 13 bases sitting between them. Germline V CDR1 and CDR2: SGDLS, YYNGEE. As DNA, the CDR3 is TGTGCCAGCAGCGACCGTGGGGTCGGTGAAAAACTGTTTTTT. Protein sequence: CASSDRGVGEKLFF.

The V and J genes are TRBV20-1 and TRBJ2-1; unclear D gene. Germline assignment: CDR1 DFQATT and CDR2 SNEGSKA (reference sequence). V was trimmed by 0 bases and J by 7 bases, leaving 16 bases between them. The CDR3 is made up of 15 amino acids. The CDR3 reads CSARDSLDGINEQFF. The CDR3 DNA reads TGCAGTGCTAGAGATTCCCTAGATGGCATTAATGAGCAGTTCTTC.

The genes are TRBV12-3 or TRBV12-4 and TRBJ1-2, with 7 bases matching TRBD1. CDR3 length: 13 amino acids. The junction had 5 bases not matched to a gene; V was cut back by 6 bases and J by 4 bases. The CDR3 DNA reads TGTGCCAGCAGCCTCGGGACAGTCTATGGCTACACCTTC. Residues: CASSLGTVYGYTF.